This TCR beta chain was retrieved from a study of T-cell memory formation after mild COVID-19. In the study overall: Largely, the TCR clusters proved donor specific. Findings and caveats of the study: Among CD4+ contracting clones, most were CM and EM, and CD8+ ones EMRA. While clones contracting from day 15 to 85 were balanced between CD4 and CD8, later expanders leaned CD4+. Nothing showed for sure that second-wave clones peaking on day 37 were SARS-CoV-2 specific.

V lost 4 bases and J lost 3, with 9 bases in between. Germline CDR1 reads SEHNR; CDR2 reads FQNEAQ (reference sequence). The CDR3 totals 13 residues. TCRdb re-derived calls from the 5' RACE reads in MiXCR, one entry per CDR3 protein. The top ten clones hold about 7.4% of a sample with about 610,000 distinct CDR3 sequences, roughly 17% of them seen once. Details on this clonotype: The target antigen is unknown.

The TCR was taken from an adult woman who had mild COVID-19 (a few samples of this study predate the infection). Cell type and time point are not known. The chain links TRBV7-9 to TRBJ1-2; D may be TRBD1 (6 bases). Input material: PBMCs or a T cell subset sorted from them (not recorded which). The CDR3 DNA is TGTGCCAGCAGCTCGGACAGATACTATGGCTACACCTTC. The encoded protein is CASSSDRYYGYTF. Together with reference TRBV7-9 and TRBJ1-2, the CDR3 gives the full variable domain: DTGVSQNPRHKITKRGQNVTFRCDPISEHNRLYWYRQTLGQGPEFLTYFQNEAQLEKSRLLSDRFSAERPKGSFSTLEIQRTEQGDSAMYLCASSSDRYYGYTFGSGTRLTVV.